The sequence of this T cell receptor beta chain was determined in a study of control samples from healthy donors and cancer patients. Assay: immunoSEQ multiplex PCR; the TCRdb copy retains only in-frame clones and omits some. Found here are around 76,000 clones, under 90% of them singletons; the top ten hold approximately 9.8%. The CDR3 runs 14 residues. Germline V gene sequence: CDR1 SGHDT, CDR2 YYEEEE. V was clipped by 0 bases and J by 9 bases, with 15 bases between them. The sequence was collected from a woman aged 50 to 60 with colorectal cancer. The sample was PBMCs. This sequence joins TRBV5-6 and TRBJ1-2; D ambiguous. CDR3 bases: TGTGCCAGCAGCTTGGTTACAGCCGCCTCGCGCTACACCTTC. Translated: CASSLVTAASRYTF. Full variable domain (missing parts from reference TRBV5-6 and TRBJ1-2): DAGVTQSPTHLIKTRGQQVTLRCSPKSGHDTVSWYQQALGQGPQFIFQYYEEEERQRGNFPDRFSGHQFPNYSSELNVNALLLGDSALYLCASSLVTAASRYTFGSGTRLTVV.